This T cell receptor beta chain is from a study of cytomegalovirus exposure and HLA in healthy donors (dated by TCRdb to the late 2010s). About the study as a whole: In an earlier analysis of fewer than 750 of the donors, 250 to 300 Gb of sequence data and 100 million or so unique TCR beta sequences from 150 million to 200 million T cells were reported. An early release that covered about 600 HLA-typed donors contained about 300 gigabases of sequencing data and 85 million to 100 million unique TCR sequences. Among the roughly 390 genotyped donors, roughly 80% belonged to the genetic ancestry cluster associated with self-reported Caucasian donors. The study aimed to test whether signatures of past pathogen exposure could be identified by cataloging public T cell receptors. Using immunosequencing, the study profiled T cell repertoires from around 680 subjects and related those repertoires to cytomegalovirus serostatus. In addition to the first cohort of several hundred subjects, a separate validation cohort of approximately 120 different subjects was used. The study combined high-throughput TCR immunosequencing, statistical association of individual TCRs with disease status, and machine learning to predict cytomegalovirus infection status. A later analysis re-analyzed previously published TCR beta repertoires from approximately 670 donors and added high-resolution HLA genotyping to study TCR occurrence patterns. Rather than drawing on any new phenotypic data, the later analysis identified candidate immune exposures from TCR beta sequences and the way those sequences occurred across donors. In an earlier analysis of 500 to 650 of the donors, high-throughput TCR beta sequencing was used to judge whether each TCR beta V gene segment behaved as functional or pseudogenic. Donor age, sex, ethnicity and CMV serostatus were compiled together with the repertoire data. A later genetic analysis used genome-wide SNP genotypes for about three fifths of the roughly 700 donors, treating that subset as a discovery cohort. Every repertoire in the discovery cohort had been generated on one and the same sequencing platform. HLA typing included class I and class II loci at four-digit resolution. The number of donors typed differed by locus, with roughly 629-640 for A, B, C, DRB1 and DQB1, more than 500 for DQA1, under 610 for DPA1, and some 440 for DPB1. Four to six DR-DQ haplotypes were handled as single units for association and clustering, since linkage in the cohort was strong. Among 350 to 400 genotyped donors of the cohort, an average of around 240,000 unique TCR beta nucleotide sequences were sequenced per donor, about a sixth of them non-productive. Paper-wide results and their limitations: The 87-base-pair reads could not distinguish some IMGT-functional V segments, including TRBV6-2 and TRBV6-3, so those segments were excluded. According to a later analysis, TCR association rates differed among HLA loci, with DRB1 alleles showing the most associated TCRs and HLA-C alleles showing the fewest. A later analysis found that most CMV-associated TCR beta chains appeared HLA-restricted, with HLA associations seemingly driven largely by CMV exposure. Most TCR sequences were observed very rarely across donors, whereas some public TCRs were present in many individuals. Sequencing depth was assumed to be roughly uniform across donors in the presence/absence analyses, though that assumption may not hold. When HLA alleles, especially DR and DQ, strongly co-occurred, TCR associations were difficult to assign to individual alleles. In this cohort, only TCR beta chains were sequenced, and detectable features were limited by the absence of alpha or paired-chain data. An earlier analysis of several hundred of the donors showed that most TCR beta V segments appeared in productive rearrangements either about 87% or about 30% of the time, which broadly matched IMGT annotations. A group of highly shared sequence variants was considered likely to be a technical artifact of the sequencing pipeline. It was suggested by the authors that the approach could potentially be generalized to other disease states and immunological phenotypes. In both the original and validation cohorts, the classifier was reported to diagnose cytomegalovirus status with high specificity and sensitivity. A later genetic analysis associated a missense DCLRE1C variant with V-gene and J-gene trimming of TCR beta chains, and an independent cohort replicated the association. A further reported finding was that TCR beta sequences accurately predicted the HLA-A and HLA-B alleles for most subjects in the first cohort. CMV serostatus was the only immune exposure information available for the cohort. In a later genetic analysis, fewer N-insertions in productive TCRs were reported among donors in an Asian-associated ancestry cluster than the approximately 670-donor mean. In a later analysis, HLA-associated TCR beta chains were found to be more clonally expanded and to have lower generation probabilities than equally common non-associated chains. Correlated functional status among segregating V segments might reflect linkage disequilibrium, but an unknown experimental factor could not be ruled out. The earlier analysis of 450 to 700 of the donors excluded approximately 17 rarely observed V segments, including chromosome 9 orphons, because counts were too low. Because HLA typing was unavailable for some donors at each locus, only the typed subset was used in association tests. At a false discovery rate of 0.05, a later analysis linked around 17,000 TCR beta sequences to specific HLA alleles. A total of 150 to 200 TCR beta chains were listed by the study as associated with cytomegalovirus. In a later analysis, several top co-occurrence clusters were reported to appear linked to parvovirus B19, influenza, CMV and Epstein-Barr virus. In vitro tests confirmed that a few of the cytomegalovirus-associated TCR beta chains recognize cytomegalovirus antigens.

After removal of 5 bases from V and 6 bases from J, the junction retains 10 bases not matched to a gene. CDR1 SGHTA and CDR2 FQGNSA are derived from the germline V gene. Including the terminal cysteine and phenylalanine, the CDR3 comprises 14 residues. The only DNA kept is the CDR3, 42 bases in frame from the first base. The library was built by means of the immunoSEQ multiplex PCR assay. A mixture of 60 forward primers for TCR Vbeta segments and 13 reverse primers for TCR Jbeta segments was used in the multiplex PCR. A multiplex PCR assay on genomic DNA amplified the CDR3 region of rearranged TCR beta genes. Amplified TCR beta libraries were sequenced as 87-base-pair reads on the Illumina HiSeq System. Turning to the authors' computational methods: Across the 700 or so repertoires, a later analysis counted 78 million or so unique TCR beta chains, roughly 11 million of which were shared by at least two donors. Raw reads were error-corrected and collapsed into unique sequences by a nearest-neighbor algorithm in which closely related sequences were merged to remove PCR and sequencing errors. Alignment of CDR3 sequences to IMGT reference sequences was used to assign V, D and J gene segments. Each retained sequence needed at least a six-nucleotide match to both a V gene segment and a J gene segment. A rearrangement was called productive if the CDR3 had no stop codons and remained in frame with V and J, and every other rearrangement was called non-productive. Following IMGT convention, CDR3 was defined as the stretch from the second conserved V-encoded cysteine up to the conserved J-encoded phenylalanine. The earlier analysis of 500 to 650 of the donors excluded any sequence lacking an unambiguous match to a single V gene segment. An earlier analysis of about 600 of the donors called V segments functional above 56.7% productive rearrangements and segregating when the between-donor standard deviation exceeded 5%. A statistical classification framework was developed to diagnose cytomegalovirus status using the catalog of TCR beta chain sequences. A later analysis assigned V and J genes by comparing TCR nucleotide sequences with IMGT/GENE-DB human TR gene sequences. A later analysis assigned CDR3 sequences and most-parsimonious VDJ recombination scenarios with the TCRdist pipeline. In a later analysis, each TCR beta chain was defined by its CDR3 amino acid sequence together with its V-gene family, and reads without a unique V-gene family were excluded. To address suspected cross-contamination and a sequencing artifact, a later analysis removed 592 highly shared, low-generation-probability nucleotide sequences. In a later analysis, a clonal expansion index for each public chain was calculated from normalized within-repertoire ranks of inferred template counts. In a later analysis, generation probabilities were computed using a VDJ recombination model fitted to out-of-frame rearrangements, and the results were checked against IGoR. A later analysis scored TCR-TCR, TCR-HLA and TCR-CMV co-occurrence with hypergeometric tests, applying a repertoire-size bias correction to TCR pairs. A later analysis estimated false discovery rates by permuting HLA or CMV assignments 20 times. A later analysis grouped co-occurring TCRs with DBSCAN, adding TCRdist sequence similarity when clustering within HLA-allele-positive subsets. Co-occurrence clustering excluded repertoires with fewer than 30,000 or more than 120,000 public chains, plus five with anomalous nucleotide sharing. The table was pulled from immuneACCESS by TCRdb, which kept in-frame rearrangements only. Such tables lose some clones; where checked, under half of the loss comes from unresolved V genes, and the rest has no known cause. V and J calls and clone size come straight from that table; D and trimming were deduced from the DNA. The sample table records 200,000 to 250,000 clones; around 80% of these occur just once. The ten most abundant clones make up 5% to 6% of the sample.

The cohort consisted of 666 healthy bone marrow donors. At the time of sampling, every cohort member was nominally healthy, though immune exposures that went unrecorded were likely present. The donor was CMV seropositive and belonged to the group of 270 or so seropositive cohort members. A peripheral blood sample was provided by each donor, and peripheral blood mononuclear cells were used for TCR beta sequencing. The Qiagen DNeasy Blood Extraction Kit was used to extract genomic DNA from the blood cell samples. In the case of this clone: The antigen it recognizes is unknown. Base quality data are lacking; no much larger clone is found one base away.

The rearranged segments are TRBV7-2 and TRBJ2-7, and 7 junctional nucleotides match TRBD1. The sequencing input was PBMCs. This sequence originates from a woman aged 40 to 49 in good health and CMV-seropositive. The nucleotide sequence is TGTGCCAGCAGCCCCCGACAGGGCATCCTCGAGCAGTACTTC. The encoded protein is CASSPRQGILEQYF.